A selection of T cell receptor beta chains follows, all from one sample in a study of blood T cell repertoires in COVID-19. Only in-frame clones appear in the TCRdb table, and some are missing; sequencing was by immunoSEQ multiplex PCR. The data show some 150,000 clones, approximately 80% seen once. The sequenced sample was peripheral blood. The receptors stem from a man aged 55-75 years with active or convalescent COVID-19. Both conserved end residues are part of each CDR3. A D gene is named only where the DNA matches it firmly. Clone size is not always given. Where it is, it says once, few, many or a class for expanded clones.

d_call | j_call | v_call | clone_size | cdr3_aa | cdr3_nt
TRBD2 | TRBJ2-7 | TRBV28 | NA | CASHTTGGPHEQYF | TGTGCCAGCCACACTACGGGAGGGCCCCACGAGCAGTACTTC
NA | TRBJ2-7 | TRBV7-9 | once | CASSFHTLEQYF | TGTGCCAGCAGCTTCCATACATTAGAGCAGTACTTC
TRBD1 | TRBJ1-2 | TRBV30 | NA | CAWGLTGNGYTF | TGTGCCTGGGGGTTGACAGGGAACGGCTACACCTTC
NA | TRBJ1-3 | TRBV30 | NA | CAWGRGSGNTIYF | TGTGCCTGGGGCAGGGGCTCTGGAAACACCATATATTTT
TRBD1 | TRBJ1-4 | TRBV3-1/TRBV3-2 | NA | CASSGRDRDVKLFF | TGTGCCAGCAGCGGTCGGGACAGGGACGTAAAACTGTTTTTT
NA | TRBJ1-1 | TRBV12-5 | NA | CASAPRGGTEAFF | TGTGCTAGTGCCCCCCGGGGAGGCACTGAAGCTTTCTTT
TRBD2 | TRBJ2-5 | TRBV6-5 | NA | CATTIGGGQETQYF | TGTGCCACCACTATCGGCGGGGGGCAAGAGACCCAGTACTTC
NA | TRBJ2-7 | TRBV27 | NA | CASSFLGSQQYF | TGTGCCAGCAGTTTTCTCGGTTCCCAGCAGTACTTC
NA | TRBJ2-3 | TRBV12-3/TRBV12-4 | NA | CASTRDTADTQYF | TGTGCCAGCACCAGGGACACCGCAGATACGCAGTATTTT
NA | TRBJ2-1 | TRBV7-8 | NA | CASSLNVRTGNVYEQFF | TGTGCCAGCAGCTTAAACGTGCGGACTGGAAACGTGTATGAGCAGTTCTTC
NA | TRBJ1-2 | TRBV6-5 | NA | CASMLTANYGYTF | TGTGCCAGCATGTTGACAGCTAACTATGGCTACACCTTC
TRBD1 | TRBJ2-7 | TRBV4-3 | NA | CASSPRTGGFYEQYF | TGCGCCAGCAGCCCTCGGACAGGGGGCTTTTACGAGCAGTACTTC
NA | TRBJ1-5 | TRBV18 | NA | CASSLGPNQPQHF | TGTGCCAGCTCGCTTGGGCCGAATCAGCCCCAGCATTTT
TRBD2 | TRBJ2-1 | TRBV4-1 | NA | CASSQVWGGSALAAYNEQFF | TGCGCCAGCAGCCAAGTCTGGGGCGGGAGCGCGCTAGCGGCCTACAATGAGCAGTTCTTC
NA | TRBJ1-2 | TRBV25-1 | NA | CASSAPGVSPYGYTF | TGTGCCAGCAGCGCGCCAGGGGTTTCGCCCTATGGCTACACCTTC
TRBD1 | TRBJ2-1 | TRBV5-6 | NA | CASSLVDRILNEQFF | TGTGCCAGCAGCTTGGTGGACAGGATACTCAATGAGCAGTTCTTC
NA | TRBJ1-2 | TRBV2 | once | CASSDRAEGYTF | TGTGCCAGCAGTGACAGGGCGGAGGGCTACACCTTC
NA | TRBJ1-4 | TRBV3-1/TRBV3-2 | NA | CASSRTGTTSGGNEKLFF | TGTGCCAGCAGCCGAACCGGGACAACAAGCGGGGGTAATGAAAAACTGTTTTTT
TRBD1 | TRBJ1-1 | TRBV3-1/TRBV3-2 | NA | CASSKTQGATEAFF | TGTGCCAGCAGCAAGACACAGGGGGCCACTGAAGCTTTCTTT
NA | TRBJ1-2 | TRBV2 | NA | CASSDSGGSNYGYTF | TGTGCCAGCAGTGATAGCGGCGGCTCTAACTATGGCTACACCTTC
TRBD1 | TRBJ1-4 | TRBV4-3 | NA | CASSRTGLEKLFF | TGCGCCAGCAGCCGGACAGGGCTAGAAAAACTGTTTTTT
TRBD2 | TRBJ2-4 | TRBV5-6 | few | CASSPRGVQNIQYF | TGTGCCAGCAGCCCGCGGGGGGTTCAAAACATTCAGTACTTC
TRBD2 | TRBJ2-3 | TRBV7-8 | NA | CASSARLAGVVDTQYF | TGTGCCAGCAGCGCCCGACTAGCGGGAGTGGTAGATACGCAGTATTTT
TRBD2 | TRBJ2-3 | TRBV4-1 | NA | CASSQGNSGPGTDTQYF | TGCGCCAGCAGCCAAGGAAATAGCGGGCCCGGCACAGATACGCAGTATTTT
NA | TRBJ1-2 | TRBV6-5 | NA | CASTPREGTVYGYTF | TGTGCCAGCACCCCAAGAGAGGGAACCGTATACGGCTACACCTTC
TRBD1 | TRBJ2-1 | TRBV5-6 | NA | CASSPGTGTYNEQFF | TGTGCCAGCAGCCCCGGGACAGGGACCTACAATGAGCAGTTCTTC
TRBD2 | TRBJ2-7 | TRBV4-3 | NA | CASSQGLAGGDEQYF | TGCGCCAGCAGCCAGGGACTAGCGGGAGGAGACGAGCAGTACTTC
NA | TRBJ2-1 | TRBV7-9 | many | CASSDNASGPEQFF | TGTGCCAGCAGCGACAACGCCTCTGGCCCTGAGCAGTTCTTC
NA | TRBJ1-5 | TRBV6-1 | NA | CASSERADYSNQPQHF | TGTGCCAGCAGTGAAAGGGCGGACTATAGCAATCAGCCCCAGCATTTT
TRBD1 | TRBJ1-2 | TRBV19 | NA | CASSHRGAGGYTF | TGTGCCAGTAGCCACAGGGGCGCGGGGGGCTACACCTTC
TRBD2 | TRBJ2-7 | TRBV7-2 | NA | CASSSSSGSVYEQYF | TGTGCCAGCAGCTCCTCTAGCGGGAGCGTATACGAGCAGTACTTC
NA | TRBJ2-3 | TRBV6-2/TRBV6-3 | once | CASSYSRRESTDTQYF | TGTGCCAGCAGTTACTCGCGGCGGGAAAGCACAGATACGCAGTATTTT
NA | TRBJ2-1 | TRBV29-1 | NA | CSVDSSPHEQFF | TGCAGCGTTGACAGTTCCCCCCATGAGCAGTTCTTC
TRBD1 | TRBJ2-3 | TRBV6-4 | NA | CASSPTGADTQYF | TGTGCCAGCAGTCCGACAGGGGCAGATACGCAGTATTTT
NA | TRBJ2-7 | TRBV11-3 | once | CASSRDSYEQYF | TGTGCCAGCAGCCGGGACTCCTACGAGCAGTACTTC
NA | TRBJ2-7 | TRBV7-2 | few | CASSLALTLGIEQYF | TGTGCCAGCAGCCTAGCACTCACACTAGGCATCGAGCAGTACTTC
NA | TRBJ2-5 | TRBV5-4 | NA | CASSFKETQYF | TGTGCCAGCAGCTTTAAAGAGACCCAGTACTTC
NA | TRBJ2-7 | TRBV19 | NA | CASSIDLGRDYEQYF | TGTGCCAGTAGTATAGATCTGGGCAGGGACTACGAGCAGTACTTC